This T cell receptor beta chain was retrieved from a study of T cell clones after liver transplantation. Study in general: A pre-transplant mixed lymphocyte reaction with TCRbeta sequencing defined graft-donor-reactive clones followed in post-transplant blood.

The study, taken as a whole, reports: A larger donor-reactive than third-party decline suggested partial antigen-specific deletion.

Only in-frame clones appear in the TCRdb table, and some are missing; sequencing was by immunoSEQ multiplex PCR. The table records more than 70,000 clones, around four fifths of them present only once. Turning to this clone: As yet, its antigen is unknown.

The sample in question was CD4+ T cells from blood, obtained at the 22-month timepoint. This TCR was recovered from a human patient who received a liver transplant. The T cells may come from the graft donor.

The chain's CDR3 is CASSFGTLADTQYF. As DNA, the CDR3 is TGTGCCAGCAGCTTCGGGACCTTAGCGGATACGCAGTATTTT. The rearrangement uses TRBV7-6 and TRBJ2-3; perhaps D is TRBD1 or TRBD2 (5 bases each). Per the germline V gene, CDR1 is SGHVS and CDR2 is FNYEAQ. V was shortened by 3 bases and J by 6 bases, with 13 bases between the two germline ends. CDR3 length: 14 amino acids.